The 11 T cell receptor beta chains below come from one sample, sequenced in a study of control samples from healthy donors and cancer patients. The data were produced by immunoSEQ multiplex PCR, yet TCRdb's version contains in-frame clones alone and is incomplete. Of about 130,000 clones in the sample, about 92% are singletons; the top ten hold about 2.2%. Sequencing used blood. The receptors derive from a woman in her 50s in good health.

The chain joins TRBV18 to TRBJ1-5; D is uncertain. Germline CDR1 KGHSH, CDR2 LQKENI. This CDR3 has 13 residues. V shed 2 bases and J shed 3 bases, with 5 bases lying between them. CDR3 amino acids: CASSPGINQPQHF. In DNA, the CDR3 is TGTGCCAGCTCACCAGGGATCAATCAGCCCCAGCATTTT.

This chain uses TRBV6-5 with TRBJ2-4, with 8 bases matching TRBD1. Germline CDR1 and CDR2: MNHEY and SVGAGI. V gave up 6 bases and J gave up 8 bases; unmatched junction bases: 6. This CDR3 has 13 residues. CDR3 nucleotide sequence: TGTGCCAGCAGGTCAGGGGGCACGGACATTCAGTACTTC. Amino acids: CASRSGGTDIQYF.

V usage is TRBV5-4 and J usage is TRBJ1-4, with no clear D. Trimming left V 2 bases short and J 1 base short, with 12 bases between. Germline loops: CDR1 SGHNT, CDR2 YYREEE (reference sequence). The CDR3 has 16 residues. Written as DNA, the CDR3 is TGTGCCAGCAGCTTAGTTGGGGAGGGAACTAATGAAAAACTGTTTTTT. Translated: CASSLVGEGTNEKLFF. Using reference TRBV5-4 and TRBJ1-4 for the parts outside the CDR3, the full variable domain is ETGVTQSPTHLIKTRGQQVTLRCSSQSGHNTVSWYQQALGQGPQFIFQYYREEENGRGNFPPRFSGLQFPNYSSELNVNALELDDSALYLCASSLVGEGTNEKLFFGSGTQLSVL.

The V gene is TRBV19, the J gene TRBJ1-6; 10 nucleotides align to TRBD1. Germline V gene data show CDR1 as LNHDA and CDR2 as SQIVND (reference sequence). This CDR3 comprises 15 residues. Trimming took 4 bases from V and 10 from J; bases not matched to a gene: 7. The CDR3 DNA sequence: TGTGCCAGTAGTAGACGGACAGGGGGGGTGTCACCCCTCCACTTT. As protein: CASSRRTGGVSPLHF.

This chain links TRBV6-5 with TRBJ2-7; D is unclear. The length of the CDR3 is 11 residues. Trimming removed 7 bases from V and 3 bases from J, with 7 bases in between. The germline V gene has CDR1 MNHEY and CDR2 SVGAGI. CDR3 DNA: TGTGCCAGCACTACAGTCTACGAGCAGTACTTC. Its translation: CASTTVYEQYF.

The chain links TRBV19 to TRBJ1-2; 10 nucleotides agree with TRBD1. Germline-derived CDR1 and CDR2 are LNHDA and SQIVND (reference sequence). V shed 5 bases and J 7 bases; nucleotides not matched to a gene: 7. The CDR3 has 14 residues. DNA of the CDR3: TGTGCCAGTAGTCTCGACAGGGGGCGTTTTGGCTACACCTTC. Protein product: CASSLDRGRFGYTF.

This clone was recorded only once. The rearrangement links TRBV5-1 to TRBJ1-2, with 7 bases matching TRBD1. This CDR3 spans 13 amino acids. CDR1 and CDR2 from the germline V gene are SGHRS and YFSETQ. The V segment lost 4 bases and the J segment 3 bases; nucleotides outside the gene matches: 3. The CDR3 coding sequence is TGCGCCAGCAGCATTGACAGGGACTATGGCTACACCTTC. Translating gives CASSIDRDYGYTF.

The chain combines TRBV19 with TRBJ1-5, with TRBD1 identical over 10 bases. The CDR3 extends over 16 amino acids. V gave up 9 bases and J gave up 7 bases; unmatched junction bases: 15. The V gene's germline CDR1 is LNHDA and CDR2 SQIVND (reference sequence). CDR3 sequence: CARGDEGTGVRQPQHF. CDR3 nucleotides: TGTGCCAGGGGGGATGAAGGGACAGGGGTAAGACAGCCCCAGCATTTT.

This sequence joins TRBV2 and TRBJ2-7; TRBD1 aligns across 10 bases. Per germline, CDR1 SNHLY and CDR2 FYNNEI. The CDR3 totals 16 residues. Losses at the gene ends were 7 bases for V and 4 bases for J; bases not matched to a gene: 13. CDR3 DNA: TGTGCCAGCAAGTCGAGACAGGGGGCGCGTATATACGAGCAGTACTTC. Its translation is CASKSRQGARIYEQYF.

CDR3 in DNA: TGTGCCAGCTTGGGGGTTTCCTACGAGCAGTACTTC. Protein: CASLGVSYEQYF. V usage is TRBV11-2 and J usage is TRBJ2-7; the D call may be TRBD1 or TRBD2 (5 bases each). Trimming removed 8 bases from V and 1 base from J, with 9 bases in between. This CDR3 has 12 residues. Germline V lookup: CDR1 SGHAT, CDR2 FQNNGV.

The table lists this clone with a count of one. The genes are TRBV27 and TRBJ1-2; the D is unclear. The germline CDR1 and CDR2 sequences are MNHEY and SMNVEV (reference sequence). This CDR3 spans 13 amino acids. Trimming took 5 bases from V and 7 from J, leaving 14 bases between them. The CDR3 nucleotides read TGTGCCAGCAGTCCCCAAGGGAGTTTTGGCTACACCTTC. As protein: CASSPQGSFGYTF.